The clone carrying this T cell receptor beta chain was observed many times. Its specificity is not known. The data belong to a study of T cells in Graves' hyperthyroidism and ophthalmopathy. Whole-study results and caveats: Ophthalmopathy was told apart from stable hyperthyroidism by a 13 V-J model.

Using RNA transcripts as the source, TCR beta CDR3 regions were amplified. During a first-round RT-PCR of the TCR CDR3, the HTBI primer set was used. From the multiplex PCR reads, TCRdb called clonotypes with MiXCR, one entry per CDR3 protein. Of a few hundred thousand distinct CDR3 sequences in the sample, more than 20% were seen once. Patients aged 18 to 65 had newly diagnosed hyperthyroidism of under 2 months' duration. This sample holds PBMCs from under 11 ml fresh peripheral blood. V was pared by 8 bases and J by 4 bases, with 17 bases between. This CDR3 has 14 residues. Germline V gene lookup returns CDR1 MNHNS and CDR2 SASEGT.

This TCR was sampled from a man aged 18 to 29 with Graves' hyperthyroidism. The sample taken for sequencing was blood. The chain uses TRBV6-1 and TRBJ1-2, with D possibly being TRBD1 (5 bases). DNA for the CDR3: TGTGCCAGCGGAAGGGGAGGCCTCGGCTATGGCTACACCTTC. This translates into CASGRGGLGYGYTF.